Listed below are T cell receptor beta chains from one sample, sequenced in a study of cytomegalovirus exposure and HLA in healthy donors. Some clones are missing from TCRdb's copy, which holds only in-frame ones; the method was immunoSEQ multiplex PCR. This sample carries about 110,000 clones, around 87% of them seen once, and the ten largest clones take 1.4%. Material for sequencing was PBMCs. These receptor sequences come from a woman under 40 in good health and CMV-seropositive. Each CDR3 is given with its conserved first and last residue. The D gene is left open where the match is weak. For some rows the clone size is stated as once, few or many, or as a class when expanded; others skip it.

>TRBV4-1|TRBJ2-7|TRBD1|once
TGCGCCAGCAGCCAAGAGGGGGACAGGTTCTACGAGCAGTACTTC
CASSQEGDRFYEQYF
>TRBV5-5|TRBJ1-2|TRBD1|NA
TGTGCCAGCAGCAGTCCCGGGACAGGGAACTATGGCTACACCTTC
CASSSPGTGNYGYTF
>TRBV29-1|TRBJ2-1|NA|NA
TGCAGCGTTGTGGTAGTTTTGAGGTACAATGAGCAGTTCTTC
CSVVVVLRYNEQFF
>TRBV18|TRBJ2-7|TRBD1|NA
TGTGCCAGCTCACGATTAACAGGGGACCTGCCCCACGAGCAGTACTTC
CASSRLTGDLPHEQYF
>TRBV5-8|TRBJ1-2|NA|few
TGTGCCAGCAGCTTGGACGACAGGATCGACTATGGCTACACCTTC
CASSLDDRIDYGYTF
>TRBV5-4|TRBJ1-1|TRBD1|once
TGTGCCAGCAGCTTGGGGGACAGGGGACTCACTGAAGCTTTCTTT
CASSLGDRGLTEAFF
>TRBV19|TRBJ2-5|TRBD2|NA
TGTGCCAGTAGTATGGGGCTAGCGGGGTGGGAGACCCAGTACTTC
CASSMGLAGWETQYF
>TRBV6-5|TRBJ2-3|TRBD2|NA
TGTGCCAGCAGGCCACTAGCGGGGGGGCCGCATACGCAGTATTTT
CASRPLAGGPHTQYF
>TRBV19|TRBJ1-5|NA|NA
TGTGCCAGTAGTATGTTAGTACTAGGCAATCAGCCCCAGCATTTT
CASSMLVLGNQPQHF
>TRBV5-1|TRBJ1-2|TRBD1|NA
TGCGCCAGTTCGACTCAGGGGGCAAAAGGTGGCTACACCTTC
CASSTQGAKGGYTF
>TRBV7-6|TRBJ2-3|TRBD2|NA
TGTGCCAGCAGCCCAGAGGCTAGCGGGAGCCCAGATACGCAGTATTTT
CASSPEASGSPDTQYF
>TRBV28|TRBJ2-2|TRBD2|NA
TGTGCCAGCCTGGGAGGGTGGGAGCTGTTTTTT
CASLGGWELFF
>TRBV5-1|TRBJ2-5|TRBD2|NA
TGCGCCAGCAGCGCCGGTGGGACTAGCGGGGGGGATCAAGAGACCCAGTACTTC
CASSAGGTSGGDQETQYF
>TRBV5-1|TRBJ2-1|TRBD1|NA
TGCGCCAGCAGACTGGACAGGGCGGTCAGTGAGCAGTTCTTC
CASRLDRAVSEQFF
>TRBV6-5|TRBJ1-1|TRBD1|NA
TGTGCCAGCAGTTACCACAGGGGAATAGGGAACACTGAAGCTTTCTTT
CASSYHRGIGNTEAFF
>TRBV6-4|TRBJ2-2|TRBD1|NA
TGTGCCAGCAGTGAAAAGGGGGCAGGTTCCGGGGAGCTGTTTTTT
CASSEKGAGSGELFF
>TRBV27|TRBJ2-3|TRBD2|few
TGTGCCAGCAGTCCGTGGGCGGGGGGCACAGATACGCAGTATTTT
CASSPWAGGTDTQYF